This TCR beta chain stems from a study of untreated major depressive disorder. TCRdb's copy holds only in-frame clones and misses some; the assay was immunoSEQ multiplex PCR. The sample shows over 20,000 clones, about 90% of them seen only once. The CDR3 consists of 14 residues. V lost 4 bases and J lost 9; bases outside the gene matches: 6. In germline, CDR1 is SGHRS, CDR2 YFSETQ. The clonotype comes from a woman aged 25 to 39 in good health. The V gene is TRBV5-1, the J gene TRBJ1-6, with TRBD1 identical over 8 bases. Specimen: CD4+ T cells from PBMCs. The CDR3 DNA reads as TGCGCCAGCAGCCCTGGACAGGGTACTTCACCCCTCCACTTT. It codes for CASSPGQGTSPLHF. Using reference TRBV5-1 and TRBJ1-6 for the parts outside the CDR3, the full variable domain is KAGVTQTPRYLIKTRGQQVTLSCSPISGHRSVSWYQQTPGQGLQFLFEYFSETQRNKGNFPGRFSGRQFSNSRSEMNVSTLELGDSALYLCASSPGQGTSPLHFGNGTRLTVT.